This T cell receptor (beta chain) was sequenced for a study of prognosis after radiotherapy for stage I lung cancer. Study-wide results and limits: Between patients with and without metastases, TRBV and TRBJ gene usage reportedly differed. Stereotactic body radiation therapy was followed by a fall in unique TCR clone counts, with a median of approximately 10,000 versus 7,000.

The germline CDR1 and CDR2 sequences are LNHDA and SQIVND (reference sequence). Trimming removed 7 bases at V and 4 bases at J, with 16 bases between. The CDR3 has 14 amino acids. Genomic DNA was subjected to two-round multiplex PCR for amplification of TCR beta CDR3. Gene-specific primers for each TRBV and TRBJ gene drove first-round PCR. TCRdb re-derived calls from the multiplex PCR reads in MiXCR, one entry per CDR3 protein. The sample consists of tens of thousands of distinct CDR3 sequences, around 27% of them appearing once. This clonotype has ten or more counts. Its antigen is currently unknown. The clonotype was recovered from a donor older than 45 with non-small cell lung cancer. The V gene is TRBV19, the J gene TRBJ1-2; TRBD1 might be the D (6 bases). The sample consisted of PBMCs, taken before or after stereotactic body radiation therapy (not recorded which). CDR3 DNA: TGTGCCAGTAAATGGGCAGGGGCCATCTATGGCTACACCTTC. Amino acid sequence: CASKWAGAIYGYTF.